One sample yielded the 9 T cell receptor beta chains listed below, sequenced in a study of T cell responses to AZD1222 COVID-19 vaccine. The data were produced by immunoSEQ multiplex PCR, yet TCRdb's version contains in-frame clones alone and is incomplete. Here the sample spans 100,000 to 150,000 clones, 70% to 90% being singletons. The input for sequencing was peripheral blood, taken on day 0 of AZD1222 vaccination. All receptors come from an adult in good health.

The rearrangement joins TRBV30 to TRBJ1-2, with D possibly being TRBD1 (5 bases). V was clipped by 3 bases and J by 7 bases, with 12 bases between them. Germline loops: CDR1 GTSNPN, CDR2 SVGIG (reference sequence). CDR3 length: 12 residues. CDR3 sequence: CAWSTPGGGYTF. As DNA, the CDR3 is TGTGCCTGGAGCACACCCGGGGGTGGCTACACCTTC.

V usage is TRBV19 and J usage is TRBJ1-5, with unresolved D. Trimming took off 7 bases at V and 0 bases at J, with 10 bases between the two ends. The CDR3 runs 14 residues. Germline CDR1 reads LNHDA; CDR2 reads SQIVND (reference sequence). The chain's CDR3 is CASKTHYSNQPQHF. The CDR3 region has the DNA TGTGCCAGTAAGACACACTATAGCAATCAGCCCCAGCATTTT.

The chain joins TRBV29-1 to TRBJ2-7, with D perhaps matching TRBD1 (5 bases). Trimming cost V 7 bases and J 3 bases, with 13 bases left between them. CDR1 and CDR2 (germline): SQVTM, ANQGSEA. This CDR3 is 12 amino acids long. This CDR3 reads CSGQYTGYEQYF. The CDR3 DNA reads TGCAGCGGTCAATACACAGGCTACGAGCAGTACTTC.

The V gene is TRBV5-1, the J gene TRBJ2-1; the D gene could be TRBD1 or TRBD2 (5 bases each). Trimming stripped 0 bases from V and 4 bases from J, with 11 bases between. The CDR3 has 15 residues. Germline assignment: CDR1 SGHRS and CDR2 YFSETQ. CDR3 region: CASSLGGLSYNEQFF. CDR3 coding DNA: TGCGCCAGCAGCTTGGGGGGGTTGAGTTACAATGAGCAGTTCTTC.

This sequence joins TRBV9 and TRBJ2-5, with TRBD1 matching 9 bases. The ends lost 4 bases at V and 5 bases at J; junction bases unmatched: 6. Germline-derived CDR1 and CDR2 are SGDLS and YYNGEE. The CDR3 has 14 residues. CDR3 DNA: TGTGCCAGCAGCACCTGGGACAGGGTGGAGACCCAGTACTTC. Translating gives CASSTWDRVETQYF.

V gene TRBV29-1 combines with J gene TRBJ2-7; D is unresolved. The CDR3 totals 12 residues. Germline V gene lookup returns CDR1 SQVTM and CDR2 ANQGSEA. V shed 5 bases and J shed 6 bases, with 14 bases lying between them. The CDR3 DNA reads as TGCAGCGTTCCAGTGCTCGGCTCCGAGCAGTACTTC. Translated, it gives CSVPVLGSEQYF.

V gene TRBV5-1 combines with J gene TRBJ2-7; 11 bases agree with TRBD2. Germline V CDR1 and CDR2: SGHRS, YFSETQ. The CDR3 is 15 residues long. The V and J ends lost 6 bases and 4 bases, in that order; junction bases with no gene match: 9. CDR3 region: CASKAIAGGQYEQYF. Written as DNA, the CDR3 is TGCGCCAGCAAAGCAATAGCGGGAGGGCAGTACGAGCAGTACTTC.

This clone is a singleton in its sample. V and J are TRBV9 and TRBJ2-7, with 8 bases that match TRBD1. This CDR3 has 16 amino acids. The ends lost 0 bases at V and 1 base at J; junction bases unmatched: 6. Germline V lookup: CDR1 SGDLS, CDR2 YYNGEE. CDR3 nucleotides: TGTGCCAGCAGCGTAGGGTCAGGGGGCTTGTCCTACGAGCAGTACTTC. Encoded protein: CASSVGSGGLSYEQYF.

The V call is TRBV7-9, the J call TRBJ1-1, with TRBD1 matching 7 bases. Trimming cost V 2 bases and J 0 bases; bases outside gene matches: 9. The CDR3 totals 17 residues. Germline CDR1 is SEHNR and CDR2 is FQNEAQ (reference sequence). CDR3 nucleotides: TGTGCCAGCAGCTTATCGGCAGGGGGGTATTTGAACACTGAAGCTTTCTTT. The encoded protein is CASSLSAGGYLNTEAFF.